Listed below are T cell receptor beta chains from one sample, sequenced in a study of blood T cell repertoires in COVID-19. Sequencing used immunoSEQ multiplex PCR; TCRdb keeps in-frame clones, though not all of them. The sample consists of over 200,000 clones, 80% to 90% of them appearing once. The sequenced material came from PBMCs or T cells enriched from blood (not recorded which). These receptors all come from a woman in her 50s who had recovered from COVID-19. The CDR3 runs from the conserved cysteine through the conserved F or W. Fields, in order: J gene, V gene, CDR3 protein.

TRBJ2-1,TRBV10-1,CASSLTGVGEQFF
TRBJ1-5,TRBV7-8,CASSLAVRGGNQPQHF
TRBJ2-1,TRBV9,CASSVEAGGPQFF
TRBJ2-7,TRBV27,CASSPSGRFHEQYF
TRBJ2-7,TRBV5-6,CASSAITGAYEQYF
TRBJ2-6,TRBV28,CASSFRGPGANVLTF
TRBJ2-5,TRBV5-1,CASSLSPTGVVETQYF
TRBJ2-3,TRBV5-1,CASYLSGAVGDTQYF
TRBJ2-7,TRBV5-1,CASSPRDRTYEQYF
TRBJ1-2,TRBV19,CASSSWTDFGYTF
TRBJ2-6,TRBV9,CASSPIREGISGANVLTF
TRBJ1-3,TRBV10-3,CAIQGAGGNTIYF
TRBJ1-1,TRBV6-5,CASSYNRGAEAFF
TRBJ2-3,TRBV11-2,CASRLMGVGTDTQYF
TRBJ1-5,TRBV19,CASSPGTGTPTSNQPQHF
TRBJ1-2,TRBV6-5,CASRTGGVGYGYTF
TRBJ1-1,TRBV4-1,CASSQVMNTEAFF
TRBJ2-2,TRBV10-3,CAISGGLAGTGELFF
TRBJ1-1,TRBV24-1,CATSPGSGTEAFF
TRBJ2-1,TRBV23-1,CASSLGGRSGNEQFF
TRBJ2-1,TRBV2,CASSNTRYNEQFF
TRBJ1-2,TRBV24-1,CATSDSDSIYGYTF